Many counts were recorded for the clone carrying this T cell receptor (beta chain). Relative to the germline gene, one junction end is altered; a read error may explain this. The data derive from a study of T cells after yellow fever vaccination. In germline, CDR1 is SGHRS, CDR2 YFSETQ. There are 12 residues in the CDR3. TCRdb independently ran MiXCR on the 5' RACE reads; one entry per CDR3 protein. The top ten clones hold roughly 26% of a sample with about 340,000 distinct CDR3 sequences, 3% to 4.5% of them seen once. The sample was PBMCs, taken 5 days after the yellow fever booster vaccination. This TCR was recovered from a man younger than 35 who received the YFV17D yellow fever vaccine. V and J are TRBV5-1 and TRBJ2-7; D gene ambiguous. The CDR3 loop is CASSLDGYEQYF. CDR3 nucleotides: TGTGCCAGCAGTCTGGACGGATACGAGCAGTACTTC.